The sequence of this TCR beta chain was determined in a study of blood T cells in healthy people across ages. Notes on the study in general: No one knew whether donors had CMV, which possibly confounded expanded clonotype changes. Diversity was estimated from one million T cells, and these estimates were considered underestimates. Versus aged donors, long-lived donors had higher diversity and more naive CD4+ cells.

Through a sample-barcoded 5' primer and a J-beta primer mix, a second PCR was run for 7 to 11 cycles. TCRdb reprocessed the 5' RACE reads with MiXCR, giving one entry per CDR3 protein. The data show some 640,000 distinct CDR3 sequences, roughly 31% seen once. This clonotype was observed many times. The antigen remains unidentified. Sample: blood. The sequence derives from a woman aged 80 or older in good health.

The DNA of the CDR3 is TGTGCCAGCAGCCAAGTCGTGGGGGGTCAATACAATGAGCAGTTCTTC. This sequence encodes CASSQVVGGQYNEQFF. This chain joins TRBV3-1 and TRBJ2-1, with D possibly TRBD2 on 6 matching bases. Trimming removed 1 base from V and 4 bases from J, with 14 bases in between. The CDR3 loop spans 16 amino acids. Germline lookup yields CDR1 LGHDT and CDR2 YNNKEL (reference sequence).